A single count supports the clone carrying this TCR beta chain. Trimming stripped 6 bases from V and 4 bases from J, with 17 bases between. Germline CDR1 is MNHEY and CDR2 is SVGEGT. The CDR3 has 15 amino acids. Sample-barcoded 5' priming and a J-beta primer mix drove a second PCR of roughly 7 to 11 cycles. TCRdb re-called the 5' RACE reads with MiXCR, one entry per CDR3 protein. The sample carries about a million distinct CDR3 sequences, around 54% recorded once. This entry belongs to a study of blood T cells in healthy people across ages. This TCR was sampled from a woman aged 55-70 years in good health. The sample consisted of blood. J is TRBJ2-3 and V is TRBV6-2 or TRBV6-3, with D unclear. The CDR3 sequence is CASSSAPDRSDTQYF. The DNA of the CDR3 is TGTGCCAGCAGCTCTGCTCCGGATCGGTCAGATACGCAGTATTTT.